This T cell receptor (beta chain) is from a study of human T cells and chemical hapten exposure. This clonotype has ten or more counts. Individual cDNA molecules received unique molecular identifiers in the library. Source study methods: Ranging from roughly 23,224 to 700,000, TCR counts per sample had a median value of approximately 99,000. TCRdb used MiXCR to reprocess the 5' RACE reads, holding one entry per CDR3 protein. TCRdb's processing, not the study's, gives the V and J calls here. Seen here are more than 60,000 distinct CDR3 sequences, 15% to 20% observed once, and the top ten hold 6.8%. Unseparated into fractions, whole blood served as the source from which total RNA was extracted. CDR1 is GTSNPN and CDR2 is SVGIG in the germline V gene (reference sequence). The CDR3 spans 11 residues. V dropped 3 bases and J dropped 7 bases, with 9 bases sitting between them.

The clonotype comes from a female donor in good health. The genes are TRBV30 and TRBJ1-1; D is uncertain. The CDR3 region has the DNA TGTGCCTGGAGGGAATTAGTTGAAGCTTTCTTT. It encodes CAWRELVEAFF. Looking up the rest from reference TRBV30 and TRBJ1-1 gives the full variable domain: SQTIHQWPATLVQPVGSPLSLECTVEGTSNPNLYWYRQAAGRGLQLLFYSVGIGQISSEVPQNLSASRPQDRQFILSSKKLLLSDSGFYLCAWRELVEAFFGQGTRLTVV.